A selection of T cell receptor beta chains follows, all from one sample in a study of OX40 agonist ivuxolimab in advanced cancers. Assay used: immunoSEQ multiplex PCR; TCRdb lists only in-frame clones, some missing. Altogether under 85,000 clones are present, around 83% being singletons, with the ten largest covering 8%. The starting material was CD4+ or CD8+ T cells sorted from blood, obtained in a trial of the OX40 agonist ivuxolimab. These TCRs come from an adult with an advanced solid tumor such as melanoma, head and neck, liver or kidney cancer. Both conserved end residues are part of each CDR3. D genes are given only for firm matches. Some rows mark clone size as missing; the rest say once, few, many or name a class of expanded clone.

CDR3aa,CDR3nt,len,j_gene,v_gene,abundance,d_gene
CASRTSGRAGGELFF,TGTGCCAGCCGGACTAGCGGGAGGGCCGGCGGGGAGCTGTTTTTT,15,TRBJ2-2,TRBV10-3,few,TRBD2
CASSGQNTGELFF,TGTGCCAGCAGTGGGCAGAACACCGGGGAGCTGTTTTTT,13,TRBJ2-2,TRBV6-5,.,.
CASSLTGLAGADTQYF,TGTGCCAGCAGCTTAACCGGACTAGCGGGAGCAGATACGCAGTATTTT,16,TRBJ2-3,TRBV7-3,.,TRBD2
CAWSVLGTGNTIYF,TGTGCCTGGAGTGTACTAGGGACTGGAAACACCATATATTTT,14,TRBJ1-3,TRBV30,once,.
CASSLASGSEFF,TGCGCCAGCAGCTTGGCTAGCGGGAGCGAATTCTTC,12,TRBJ2-1,TRBV5-1,once,TRBD2
CASSPDPYEQYF,TGTGCCAGCTCACCCGATCCCTACGAGCAGTACTTC,12,TRBJ2-7,TRBV18,.,.
CASSWTGTSGSNEQYF,TGCGCCAGCAGCTGGACCGGGACTAGCGGTTCTAACGAGCAGTACTTC,16,TRBJ2-7,TRBV5-1,.,TRBD2
CASSGAGGVEKLFF,TGTGCCAGCAGCGGGGCAGGGGGGGTTGAAAAACTGTTTTTT,14,TRBJ1-4,TRBV11-2,.,TRBD1
CASSSIGTAASPLHF,TGTGCCAGTAGTTCCATAGGGACGGCAGCATCACCCCTCCACTTT,15,TRBJ1-6,TRBV19,.,.
CASSSLGSRRTDTQYF,TGTGCCAGCAGCTCCTTAGGTAGTCGACGCACAGATACGCAGTATTTT,16,TRBJ2-3,TRBV5-6,.,.
CASSLEQDQPQHF,TGTGCCAGCAGCTTGGAACAAGATCAGCCCCAGCATTTT,13,TRBJ1-5,TRBV5-5,.,.
CASSRDRAVEREQFF,TGTGCCAGCAGTAGGGACAGGGCAGTGGAGCGTGAGCAGTTCTTC,15,TRBJ2-1,TRBV6-1,once,TRBD1
CAGGDRCRRTEAFF,TGTGCCGGAGGGGACAGGTGTCGAAGGACTGAAGCTTTCTTT,14,TRBJ1-1,TRBV7-6,.,TRBD1
CASVTGPQETQYF,TGTGCCAGTGTGACAGGGCCCCAAGAGACCCAGTACTTC,13,TRBJ2-5,TRBV6-1,.,TRBD1
CASSLDVIDTQYF,TGTGCCAGCAGCTTAGATGTGATAGATACGCAGTATTTT,13,TRBJ2-3,TRBV11-1,.,.
CASSYGALQETQYF,TGTGCCAGCAGTTACGGTGCCTTACAAGAGACCCAGTACTTC,14,TRBJ2-5,TRBV6-5,.,.
CASSLPWQESQAFF,TGTGCCAGCAGCCTACCTTGGCAGGAGAGTCAAGCTTTCTTT,14,TRBJ1-1,TRBV7-9,.,.
CASSPRLAGPYEQYF,TGTGCCAGCAGCCCACGACTAGCGGGACCCTACGAGCAGTACTTC,15,TRBJ2-7,TRBV9,once,TRBD2
CASSVAGGRAEAFF,TGTGCCAGCAGCGTAGCGGGGGGCCGGGCTGAAGCTTTCTTT,14,TRBJ1-1,TRBV9,few,.
CANSQGPQSTGTARGEQYF,TGTGCCAACAGCCAAGGCCCGCAGAGTACCGGGACAGCGCGAGGGGAGCAGTACTTC,19,TRBJ2-7,TRBV4-2,.,TRBD1
CASSRLTGVQEKLFF,TGCGCCAGCAGCCGCCTGACAGGGGTTCAGGAAAAACTGTTTTTT,15,TRBJ1-4,TRBV4-1,.,TRBD1
CASSLEMRQGVSGNTIYF,TGTGCCAGCAGCTTGGAAATGAGGCAGGGGGTTTCTGGAAACACCATATATTTT,18,TRBJ1-3,TRBV5-5,once,TRBD1
CASSFLQVTYNSPLHF,TGTGCCAGCAGCTTCCTGCAGGTCACCTATAATTCACCCCTCCACTTT,16,TRBJ1-6,TRBV7-2,.,.
CASSPSGTVSNEQYF,TGTGCCAGCAGCCCCTCCGGGACAGTCTCCAACGAGCAGTACTTC,15,TRBJ2-7,TRBV7-2,once,TRBD1
CASSSRLAGVLEFF,TGTGCCAGCAGCTCCCGACTAGCGGGAGTCCTCGAGTTCTTC,14,TRBJ2-1,TRBV7-2,.,TRBD2
CASSLQGASSGANVLTF,TGCGCCAGCAGCTTGCAGGGGGCAAGTTCTGGGGCCAACGTCCTGACTTTC,17,TRBJ2-6,TRBV5-1,.,TRBD1
CASSPNTVGGRWGYTF,TGCGCCAGCAGCCCCAACACGGTCGGGGGAAGGTGGGGCTACACCTTC,16,TRBJ1-2,TRBV5-1,.,.
CASSRGQGRVNTEAFF,TGTGCCAGCAGCCGGGGGCAGGGGCGAGTGAACACTGAAGCTTTCTTT,16,TRBJ1-1,TRBV7-3,.,.
CASSPGVSSYEQYF,TGTGCCAGCTCACCAGGGGTTAGCTCCTACGAGCAGTACTTC,14,TRBJ2-7,TRBV18,.,.
CASSAGPTEAFF,TGTGCCAGCTCGGCCGGGCCCACTGAAGCTTTCTTT,12,TRBJ1-1,TRBV5-3,.,.
CAWSVPSNYGYTF,TGTGCCTGGAGTGTACCCTCAAACTATGGCTACACCTTC,13,TRBJ1-2,TRBV30,once,.
CASSQNMNTEAFF,TGTGCCAGCAGCCAAAACATGAACACTGAAGCTTTCTTT,13,TRBJ1-1,TRBV6-5,once,.
CASSQELAERYEQYF,TGCGCCAGCAGCCAAGAACTAGCGGAACGCTACGAGCAGTACTTC,15,TRBJ2-7,TRBV4-1,.,TRBD2
CASSERIISYGYTF,TGTGCCAGCAGTGAAAGGATAATCAGCTATGGCTACACCTTC,14,TRBJ1-2,TRBV2,.,.
CASSSQGAANTEAFF,TGTGCCAGCAGCTCCCAGGGGGCTGCGAACACTGAAGCTTTCTTT,15,TRBJ1-1,TRBV11-2,.,TRBD1
CASSIDWTRNTGELFF,TGTGCCAGTAGTATTGATTGGACTAGGAACACCGGGGAGCTGTTTTTT,16,TRBJ2-2,TRBV19,.,TRBD2
CASRWSGGRRNEQFF,TGTGCCAGCAGGTGGAGCGGAGGGAGGAGGAATGAGCAGTTCTTC,15,TRBJ2-1,TRBV5-4,.,.
CASSIGQWNQPQHF,TGTGCCAGTAGTATAGGTCAGTGGAATCAGCCCCAGCATTTT,14,TRBJ1-5,TRBV19,.,.
CASSLVRGAGYEQYF,TGTGCCAGCAGCTTGGTGCGGGGGGCTGGATACGAGCAGTACTTC,15,TRBJ2-7,TRBV5-8,.,TRBD2
CASSYSPKLGEQYF,TGTGCCAGCAGTTACTCCCCCAAACTCGGCGAGCAGTACTTC,14,TRBJ2-7,TRBV6-5,once,.
CASSQTSYEQYF,TGTGCCAGCAGTCAAACTAGCTACGAGCAGTACTTC,12,TRBJ2-7,TRBV6-5,.,.
CASSLRSAGLSYEQYF,TGTGCCAGCAGCTTGCGGTCTGCAGGGCTCTCCTACGAGCAGTACTTC,16,TRBJ2-7,TRBV5-4,.,.
CASNGAYEQYF,TGTGCCAGCAATGGGGCCTACGAGCAGTACTTC,11,TRBJ2-7,TRBV2,.,.
CASSLRLGSYEQYF,TGTGCCAGCAGCTTACGGTTAGGCTCTTACGAGCAGTACTTC,14,TRBJ2-7,TRBV11-2,.,.
CASRATQPQHF,TGTGCCAGCCGGGCTACTCAGCCCCAGCATTTT,11,TRBJ1-5,TRBV2,.,.
CASSIGLAGDEQYF,TGTGCCAGTAGTATCGGACTAGCGGGAGACGAGCAGTACTTC,14,TRBJ2-7,TRBV19,few,TRBD2
CASSLKGPLGSYEQYF,TGTGCCAGCAGCCTCAAGGGGCCCCTCGGTTCCTACGAGCAGTACTTC,16,TRBJ2-7,TRBV5-5,few,.
CASSSAGSTNEKLFF,TGCGCCAGCAGCTCGGCAGGGAGCACTAATGAAAAACTGTTTTTT,15,TRBJ1-4,TRBV5-1,.,.
CASSLTGYEQYF,TGTGCCAGCAGCTTGACTGGATACGAGCAGTACTTC,12,TRBJ2-7,TRBV5-6,.,.
CASSLQGANTEAFF,TGTGCCAGCAGCTTACAGGGGGCGAACACTGAAGCTTTCTTT,14,TRBJ1-1,TRBV11-3,.,TRBD1
CASSPLGELFF,TGTGCCAGCAGCCCCCTGGGGGAGCTGTTTTTT,11,TRBJ2-2,TRBV7-8,.,.